Shown below are 24 T cell receptor beta chains from a single sample sequenced in a study of T cell repertoires in cytomegalovirus infection. Via MiXCR, TCRdb re-called the reads, giving one row per CDR3 protein. The sample shows 150,000 to 200,000 distinct CDR3 sequences, roughly 9% of them seen only once. Input material: PBMCs. The receptors here all came from a human donor in good health (CMV status not recorded). Some clones in this sample may be carry-over from other donors' samples.

This clonotype was recorded many times. This chain links TRBV18 with TRBJ2-1; D unclear. This CDR3 comprises 14 residues. Trimming removed 5 bases at V and 3 bases at J, with 11 bases between. Looked up from germline, CDR1 is KGHSH and CDR2 is LQKENI. CDR3 bases: TGTGCCAGCTCAGAGAGCGACGGCTACAATGAGCAGTTCTTC. This sequence encodes CASSESDGYNEQFF.

This clonotype was seen a few times. The chain carries TRBV20-1 and TRBJ2-2, with D tentatively TRBD1 (5 bases). Germline CDR1 reads DFQATT; CDR2 reads SNEGSKA (reference sequence). V was clipped by 5 bases and J by 0 bases, with 13 bases between them. The CDR3 length is 15 residues. CDR3 nucleotide sequence: TGCAGTGCTGCACGACAGAACTCGAACACCGGGGAGCTGTTTTTT. Protein: CSAARQNSNTGELFF.

The chain is built from TRBV28 and TRBJ1-1; the D gene is possibly TRBD1 (6 bases). The CDR3 covers 14 residues. V shed 1 base and J shed 5 bases, with 11 bases lying between them. Germline V gives CDR1 MDHEN, CDR2 SYDVKM. CDR3 bases: TGTGCCAGCAGTTTATCTCGAGGGGGGACTGAAGCTTTCTTT. As protein: CASSLSRGGTEAFF.

This clonotype was detected only a few times. The genes are TRBV7-3 and TRBJ1-2; TRBD1 might be the D (5 bases). Trimming left V 7 bases short and J 7 bases short, with 16 bases between. CDR1 and CDR2 from the germline V gene are SGHTA and FQGTGA. This CDR3 region has 13 residues. CDR3 DNA sequence: TGTGCCAGCACTCCCGGGACCAGAATTGGCTACACCTTC. Translating gives CASTPGTRIGYTF. The full variable domain, its missing parts supplied by reference TRBV7-3 and TRBJ1-2, is GAGVSQTPSNKVTEKGKYVELRCDPISGHTALYWYRQSLGQGPEFLIYFQGTGAADDSGLPNDRFFAVRPEGSVSTLKIQRTERGDSAVYLCASTPGTRIGYTFGSGTRLTVV.

In its sample, this clonotype was seen a few times. This rearrangement joins TRBV7-2 to TRBJ1-1, with D tentatively TRBD1 (6 bases). The CDR3 is 14 residues long. Trimming removed 7 bases at V and 3 bases at J, with 15 bases between. Germline lookup yields CDR1 SGHTA and CDR2 FQGNSA. The CDR3, as DNA: TGTGCCAGCATCCCGGGACAAGGGTACACTGAAGCTTTCTTT. Its protein product is CASIPGQGYTEAFF.

The V and J genes are TRBV4-1 and TRBJ1-2; D unresolved. The V gene's germline CDR1 is MGHRA and CDR2 YSYEKL. CDR3 length: 15 amino acids. Trimming shortened V by 0 bases and J by 5 bases, and 13 bases separated the two germline ends. The CDR3 here is CASSQDPGSEYGYTF. The CDR3 DNA reads TGCGCCAGCAGCCAAGATCCGGGGAGTGAATATGGCTACACCTTC.

This clonotype was detected many times. The chain is built from TRBV12-3 or TRBV12-4 and TRBJ2-5; 7 bases are a match to TRBD1. J lost 2 bases, V lost 0 bases, and 3 bases had no gene match. The CDR3 is made up of 15 amino acids. CDR3 in DNA: TGTGCCAGCAGTTTAGCAGGGGGCAAACAAGAGACCCAGTACTTC. Translating it yields CASSLAGGKQETQYF.

This clonotype has at least ten counts. The chain is built from TRBV6-2 or TRBV6-3 and TRBJ1-5, with 8 bases identical to TRBD1. The CDR3 is made up of 17 amino acids. The J segment lost 1 base and the V segment lost 6 bases, leaving 11 bases of the junction unmatched. Per germline, CDR1 MNHEY and CDR2 SVGEGT. DNA for the CDR3: TGTGCCAGCAGAATCTCTAGGACAGGGATGAGCAATCAGCCCCAGCATTTT. This gives the protein CASRISRTGMSNQPQHF.

The sample holds many counts of this clonotype. J is TRBJ1-5 and V is TRBV7-2, with D uncertain. The CDR3 covers 13 residues. The germline CDR1 and CDR2 sequences are SGHTA and FQGNSA. V lost 4 bases and J 7 bases, leaving 11 bases between the germline ends. CDR3 region: CASSSGMGQPQHF. The CDR3, as DNA: TGTGCCAGCAGCTCGGGCATGGGGCAGCCCCAGCATTTT.

This clonotype was observed many times. This chain links TRBV5-4 with TRBJ1-6, with a tentative D call TRBD1 (5 bases). Trimming pared 2 bases from V and 10 bases from J, leaving 16 bases between. This CDR3 comprises 15 residues. CDR1 is SGHNT and CDR2 is YYREEE in the germline V gene (reference sequence). CDR3 coding DNA: TGTGCCAGCAGCTTTAGGGGCGAAGTCAAATCACCCCTCCACTTT. It specifies CASSFRGEVKSPLHF.

This clonotype was observed many times. This chain joins TRBV7-8 and TRBJ2-1, with 7 bases that match TRBD2. From germline, CDR1 is SGHVS and CDR2 FQNEAQ. V lost 1 base to trimming and J lost 2 bases; unmatched junction nucleotides: 5. The CDR3 length is 16 residues. The CDR3 DNA reads TGTGCCAGCAGCTTAGTGTCGGGAGGCACCTACAATGAGCAGTTCTTC. As protein: CASSLVSGGTYNEQFF. Full variable domain (outside the CDR3, taken from reference TRBV7-8 and TRBJ2-1): GAGVSQSPRYKVAKRGQDVALRCDPISGHVSLFWYQQALGQGPEFLTYFQNEAQLDKSGLPSDRFFAERPEGSVSTLKIQRTQQEDSAVYLCASSLVSGGTYNEQFFGPGTRLTVL.

In this sample, this clonotype turned up once. The chain links TRBV5-1 to TRBJ2-7, with D possibly matching TRBD2 (6 bases). The CDR3 extends over 14 amino acids. V was cut by 4 bases and J by 6 bases, with 17 bases left in between. Germline-derived CDR1 and CDR2 are SGHRS and YFSETQ. CDR3 sequence (DNA): TGCGCCAGCAGCCTTGCGCGGCAGGGAGGCGAGCAGTACTTC. Protein sequence: CASSLARQGGEQYF. The variable domain in full, with the rest retrieved from reference TRBV5-1 and TRBJ2-7, is KAGVTQTPRYLIKTRGQQVTLSCSPISGHRSVSWYQQTPGQGLQFLFEYFSETQRNKGNFPGRFSGRQFSNSRSEMNVSTLELGDSALYLCASSLARQGGEQYFGPGTRLTVT.

This rearrangement joins TRBV7-2 to TRBJ2-1; D possibly corresponds to TRBD2 (5 bases). V lost 1 base and J 4 bases, leaving 11 bases between the germline ends. The germline V gene encodes CDR1 SGHTA and CDR2 FQGNSA. The length of the CDR3 is 15 residues. CDR3 DNA: TGTGCCAGCAGCTTAGAACCCGGGAAGTACAATGAGCAGTTCTTC. It specifies CASSLEPGKYNEQFF.

This clonotype was counted ten times or more. The CDR3 DNA is TGTGCCAGCAGCTTAGGGGGGCGAAACTATGGCTACACCTTC. Amino acid sequence: CASSLGGRNYGYTF. The chain couples TRBV11-2 to TRBJ1-2; D might be TRBD1 (6 bases). From germline, CDR1 is SGHAT and CDR2 FQNNGV. This CDR3 has 14 amino acids. V was trimmed by 1 base and J by 2 bases, leaving 8 bases between them.

This clonotype came up many times. The gene calls are TRBV12-3 or TRBV12-4 and TRBJ2-1, with D maybe TRBD1 (5 bases). The CDR3 is made up of 11 amino acids. V was pared by 7 bases and J by 7 bases, with 8 bases between. CDR3 coding DNA: TGTGCCAGCACCCAGGGAAATGAGCAGTTCTTC. It codes for CASTQGNEQFF.

The table lists this clonotype with a count of one. The CDR3 ends on some other residue instead of the conserved phenylalanine or tryptophan, so this is likely a read error. The V gene is TRBV7-9, the J gene TRBJ1-6; tentative D call: TRBD1 (5 bases). The CDR3 consists of 14 residues. CDR1 is SEHNR and CDR2 is FQNEAQ in the germline V gene (reference sequence). Between the trimmed V and J ends, which lost 2 bases and 6 bases, there was a span of 8 bases. CDR3 DNA: TGTGCCAGCAGCTTACTTCAGGGTAATTCACCCCTCCACTTG. Its protein product is CASSLLQGNSPLHL.

There are many counts of this clonotype. The rearrangement links TRBV7-8 to TRBJ1-6; 7 bases line up with TRBD1. The ends lost 3 bases at V and 9 bases at J; junction bases unmatched: 11. Germline CDR1 SGHVS, CDR2 FQNEAQ. CDR3 size: 16 residues. In DNA, the CDR3 is TGTGCCAGCAGCTTCACGGGGGCAGGGGGAATTTCACCCCTCCACTTT. Its protein is CASSFTGAGGISPLHF. The entire variable domain, with the rest obtained from reference TRBV7-8 and TRBJ1-6, is as follows: GAGVSQSPRYKVAKRGQDVALRCDPISGHVSLFWYQQALGQGPEFLTYFQNEAQLDKSGLPSDRFFAERPEGSVSTLKIQRTQQEDSAVYLCASSFTGAGGISPLHFGNGTRLTVT.

This clonotype was found many times. A clone one base away is much larger, so this may be a read error. The gene calls are TRBV7-6 and TRBJ2-2; the match to TRBD1 covers 9 bases. The CDR3 runs to 15 residues. Germline-derived CDR1 and CDR2 are SGHVS and FNYEAQ. CDR3 region: CASGFGTGITGELFF. The DNA for the CDR3 is TGTGCCAGCGGCTTCGGGACAGGGATAACCGGGGAGCTGTTTTTT.

This clonotype occurred many times. The CDR3 DNA sequence: TGTGCCAGCAGACGTATGGACAGGGCCCGTCCCGTCCTGACTTTC. Its translation: CASRRMDRARPVLTF. The chain carries TRBV6-1 and TRBJ2-6, with 8 bases fitting TRBD1. CDR3 length: 15 residues. Germline V gives CDR1 MNHNS, CDR2 SASEGT. After removal of 6 bases from V and 12 bases from J, the junction contained 13 bases not matched to a gene.

V usage is TRBV9 and J usage is TRBJ1-2, with D possibly TRBD1 on 6 matching bases. V lost 4 bases and J lost 4, with 17 bases in between. The length of the CDR3 is 15 residues. Germline CDR1 is SGDLS and CDR2 is YYNGEE. The CDR3 DNA reads TGTGCCAGCAGCCCGACCGGGACAACGTTCTATGGCTACACCTTC. This sequence encodes CASSPTGTTFYGYTF.

The gene calls are TRBV19 and TRBJ1-5; 7 positions match TRBD1. The CDR3 has 15 residues. Germline CDR1 reads LNHDA; CDR2 reads SQIVND (reference sequence). Trimming removed 8 bases from V and 3 bases from J; junction bases left unmatched: 10. CDR3 loop: CASVNTGQFNQPQHF. The CDR3 DNA follows: TGTGCCAGTGTGAACACGGGACAGTTCAATCAGCCCCAGCATTTT.

This clonotype appeared a few times. The chain carries TRBV12-3 or TRBV12-4 and TRBJ1-3, with TRBD1 matching 9 bases. The CDR3 is made up of 15 amino acids. V trimming: 6 bases; J trimming: 2 bases; junction bases outside the gene matches: 5. CDR3 in DNA: TGTGCCAGCAGGGGGACAGGGACAGCTGGAAACACCATATATTTT. Amino acid sequence: CASRGTGTAGNTIYF.

In its sample, this clonotype was seen many times. The chain combines TRBV28 with TRBJ2-5; D remains unclear. CDR1 is MDHEN and CDR2 is SYDVKM in the germline V gene. The ends were cut back, 8 bases at V and 2 bases at J, with 9 bases in the middle. This CDR3 comprises 12 residues. The DNA for the CDR3 is TGTGCCAGCCTGTCCCCGCAAGAGACCCAGTACTTC. Protein: CASLSPQETQYF.

At least ten counts were recorded for this clonotype. This sequence joins TRBV27 and TRBJ2-5; 7 bases fit TRBD1. The trim removed 6 bases at V and 2 bases at J, leaving 6 bases unmatched. Germline loops: CDR1 MNHEY, CDR2 SMNVEV (reference sequence). The CDR3 is made up of 14 amino acids. As DNA, the CDR3 is TGTGCCAGCAGCCGCCCGGGACAGCAAGAGACCCAGTACTTC. Encoded protein: CASSRPGQQETQYF.